This TCR beta chain was identified in a study of neoadjuvant anti-PD-1 for oral cavity cancer (dated by TCRdb to about 2021). Background on the whole study: Patients mostly received three to four biweekly doses of nivolumab at 3 mg/kg before curative-intent surgical resection. A roughly 33% response rate was observed in the parent correlative cohort, in which about 12 patients were included. Patients who did not progress were given a fourth nivolumab dose at about day 43 and had definitive surgical resection on days 50-56. Responders were defined as patients with complete response, partial response or stable disease by RECIST 1.1; non-responders were defined as patients with progression.

Per the germline V gene, MNHEY is the CDR1 and SVGAGI is the CDR2. V is pared back by 6 bases and J by 3 bases, with 14 bases lying between the germline termini. The CDR3 spans 14 residues, from the cysteine through the phenylalanine. Of all the DNA, just the CDR3 is kept, 42 bases in frame from base 1. The intended sense of this specimen's time point label: before neoadjuvant nivolumab. Patients had been newly diagnosed with stage II-IVA oral cavity squamous cell carcinoma, and no prior systemic or radiation treatment had been given to the patients. The cohort was composed of patients with HPV-negative, locally advanced oral cavity squamous cell carcinoma. Peripheral blood mononuclear cells were analyzed directly, without maintenance or expansion in culture. Samples came from a longitudinal correlative study of a single-arm phase II trial of neoadjuvant nivolumab in oral cavity squamous cell carcinoma. Subject-matched pre- and post-treatment PBMCs and tumors from three responders and three non-responders were subjected to genomic DNA-based TCRbeta sequencing. Peripheral blood mononuclear cells were drawn once before nivolumab treatment and a second time after treatment, when surgery took place. The Maxwell RSC DNA from Cells kit was used to isolate genomic DNA from PBMCs.

For deep sequencing, PBMC libraries mostly used 450 to 550 ng of input genomic DNA, with six replicates for each sample. The immunoSEQ hsTCRbeta kit was used to prepare TCRbeta libraries according to the manufacturer's instructions. An Illumina NovaSeq 6000 S4 flow cell was used to sequence the final libraries, which had first been combined to 3 nM. The authors' pipeline ran thus. The immunoSEQ Analyzer handled quality control and preprocessing of the raw data. The analysis was limited to productive rearrangements, and each clonotype was defined by a unique CDR3 amino acid sequence. Repertoire clonality was estimated as the Gini-Simpson index, which was computed with the R package tcR. Gini indices were compared with Student's t test, and associations with tumor size change were assessed by Pearson correlation. TCRdb stores this immuneACCESS table with in-frame sequences only. Part of the clones is absent; in the studies checked, under half of the shortfall reflects unresolved V genes, and no reason is known for the rest. The D gene and trimming were derived from the DNA, and the V and J assignments and clone size from that table. In all, the sample holds approximately 17,000 clones, and about 64% of those were seen once. 2.8% of the sample is taken by the ten largest.

Results and caveats for the whole study, not just this receptor: Within PBMCs, T cell clonality (Gini index) was significantly higher in non-responders than responders after neoadjuvant nivolumab. TCR analyses included only three patients per response group, and the authors called for larger cohorts for validation. Higher pretreatment blood TCRbeta clonality and lower post-treatment tumor TCRbeta clonality were correlated with higher pretreatment blood Treg/Th17 ratios.

Concerning this clone itself: Its antigen specificity is not known. No base qualities exist here, and no much larger clone lies one base off it.

The clonotype was recovered from a person aged 40 to 85 with oral cavity squamous cell carcinoma. Recombination linked TRBV6-5 to TRBJ1-1; the D region possibly corresponds to TRBD1 (6 bases align). The specimen was PBMCs, collected before nivolumab (anti-PD-1) treatment. CDR3 protein: CASSTGSRDTEAFF. The bases are TGTGCCAGCAGCACAGGGTCAAGAGACACTGAAGCTTTCTTT.